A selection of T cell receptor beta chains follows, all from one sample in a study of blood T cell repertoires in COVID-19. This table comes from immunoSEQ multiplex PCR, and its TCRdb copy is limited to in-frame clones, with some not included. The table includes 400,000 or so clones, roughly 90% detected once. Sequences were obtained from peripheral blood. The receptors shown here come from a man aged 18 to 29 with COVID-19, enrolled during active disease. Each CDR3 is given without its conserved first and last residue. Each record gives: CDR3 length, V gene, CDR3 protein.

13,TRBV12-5,ASGLGTGDTDTQY
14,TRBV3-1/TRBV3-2,ASSQARLAGAETQY
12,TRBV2,ASSEGRGFFGYT
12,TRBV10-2,ASSAGTGDSPLH
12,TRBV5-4,ASSRLEGNTEAF
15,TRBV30,AWRRVDRVGVNTEAF
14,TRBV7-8,ASSLPVGVGWDTQY
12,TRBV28,ASSLTPQATEAF
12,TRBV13,ASSPPGFPYEQY
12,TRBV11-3,ASRKTRYTDTQY
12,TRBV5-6,ASSLWLAEDEQF
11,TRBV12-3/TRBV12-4,ASSLTAYNEQF
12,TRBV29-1,SVEDTGNQETQY
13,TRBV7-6,ASSLSAGAKETQY
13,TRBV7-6,ASSLSAANTGELF
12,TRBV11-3,ASSWPREMETQY